The 14 T cell receptor beta chains presented below share a single source sample, sequenced in a study of blood T cell repertoires in COVID-19 (dated by TCRdb to the early 2020s). Library method: the immunoSEQ multiplex PCR assay. TCRdb holds this immuneACCESS table with in-frame rearrangements only. Some clones are missing; in checked studies, unresolved V genes explain under half, and the rest has no known cause. Within this sample are some 350,000 clones, with around nine tenths of them counted one time only. The ten largest clones add up to roughly 3% of the sample. Material: peripheral blood. The receptor set was obtained from a woman aged 18-35 years who had recovered from COVID-19.

The chain has TRBV6-2 or TRBV6-3 and TRBJ1-1; the D is unclear. The CDR3 extends over 11 amino acids. Looked up from germline, CDR1 is MNHEY and CDR2 is SVGEGT. V lost 2 bases, J lost 7 bases, and 5 bases lay in between. CDR3 sequence reads: CASSYGVEAFF. As DNA, the CDR3 is TGTGCCAGCAGTTACGGAGTTGAAGCTTTCTTT.

The chain carries TRBV10-3 and TRBJ2-1; D might be TRBD1 (8 bases). Per the germline V gene, CDR1 is ENHRY and CDR2 is SYGVKD. Trimming pared 3 bases from V and 7 bases from J, leaving 10 bases between. The CDR3 covers 13 residues. For the CDR3, the DNA is TGTGCCATCAGTGAACAGGGGGGGAATGAGCAGTTCTTC. It encodes CAISEQGGNEQFF.

About this clone itself: Within the sample, other DNA sequences also encode this same CDR3. V usage is TRBV7-2 and J usage is TRBJ2-1, with D maybe TRBD2 (6 bases). CDR1 is SGHTA and CDR2 is FQGNSA in the germline V gene. The CDR3 extends over 15 amino acids. Trimming took off 1 base at V and 3 bases at J, with 10 bases between the two ends. The CDR3 coding sequence is TGTGCCAGCAGCTTAGACGGGAGAGGCTACAATGAGCAGTTCTTC. This translates into CASSLDGRGYNEQFF.

The genes are TRBV5-8 and TRBJ2-7; D is undetermined. Germline V lookup: CDR1 SGHTS, CDR2 YDEGEE. The ends were cut back, 4 bases at V and 1 base at J, with 15 bases in the middle. The CDR3 contains 15 residues. As DNA, the CDR3 is TGTGCCAGCAGCCCACGGGTTTCTGAGTCCTACGAGCAGTACGTC. Translation gives CASSPRVSESYEQYV.

The chain is built from TRBV10-1 and TRBJ2-3; 11 bases match TRBD2. The CDR3 has 15 amino acids. V gave up 0 bases and J gave up 7 bases; unmatched junction bases: 3. Germline V CDR1 and CDR2: WNHNN, SYGVQD (reference sequence). Written as DNA, the CDR3 is TGCGCCAGCAGTGAGTCGGTGACTAGCGGGAATACGCAGTATTTT. The encoded protein is CASSESVTSGNTQYF.

The chain joins TRBV5-1 to TRBJ1-2; unclear D gene. This CDR3 is built from 13 residues. Looked up from germline, CDR1 is SGHRS and CDR2 is YFSETQ. Trimming stripped 0 bases from V and 7 bases from J, with 10 bases between. CDR3 DNA sequence: TGCGCCAGCAGCTTGGATACAAGTCCTGGCTACACCTTC. Amino acids: CASSLDTSPGYTF.

This sequence joins TRBV7-2 and TRBJ2-3, with 8 bases fitting TRBD2. Per germline, CDR1 SGHTA and CDR2 FQGNSA. Trimming at V came to 4 bases and at J to 2 bases, leaving 17 bases not matched to a gene. The CDR3 spans 19 residues. Here the CDR3 DNA reads TGTGCCAGCAGCTCGGGTTGGGTAGCGGGATTGGGGCCCACAGATACGCAGTATTTT. It specifies CASSSGWVAGLGPTDTQYF.

This chain links TRBV4-3 with TRBJ1-1; a possible D gene is TRBD1 (6 bases). The V gene's germline CDR1 is LGHNA and CDR2 YSLEER. The germline V and J ends were trimmed by 8 bases and 8 bases, with 18 bases remaining between them. This CDR3 region has 13 residues. The CDR3 DNA sequence: TGCGCCAGCTCGACGGACCAGGGGATGGAAGCTTTCTTT. This encodes CASSTDQGMEAFF.

The J gene is TRBJ1-2, the V gene TRBV11-3, with 9 bases matching TRBD1. Germline V gene sequence: CDR1 SGHNT, CDR2 YENEEA. V was pared by 6 bases and J by 4 bases, with 9 bases of the junction left unmatched. The CDR3 length is 15 residues. CDR3 residues: CASSLHRGPGYGYTF. The CDR3 region has the DNA TGTGCCAGCAGTTTGCACAGGGGGCCGGGCTATGGCTACACCTTC.

The chain combines TRBV24-1 with TRBJ2-7; D may be TRBD2 (6 bases). CDR3 size: 9 residues. CDR1 and CDR2 from the germline V gene are KGHDR and SFDVKD. Trimming took off 10 bases at V and 12 bases at J, with 12 bases between the two ends. CDR3 loop: CATGRDLYV. The CDR3 coding sequence is TGTGCCACGGGGCGGGACCTGTACGTC.

The chain carries TRBV24-1 and TRBJ1-2; D call uncertain. This CDR3 has 15 residues. Trimming left V 4 bases short and J 3 bases short, with 14 bases between. CDR1 is KGHDR, CDR2 SFDVKD, per germline. This CDR3 is CATSESGSADYGYTF. Written as DNA, the CDR3 is TGTGCCACCAGTGAATCCGGGTCTGCAGACTATGGCTACACCTTC.

V and J are TRBV6-2 or TRBV6-3 and TRBJ1-1, with D possibly matching TRBD1 (5 bases). Germline assignment: CDR1 MNHEY and CDR2 SVGEGT. Trimming took off 5 bases at V and 5 bases at J, with 12 bases between the two ends. The CDR3 contains 13 residues. CDR3 sequence (DNA): TGTGCCAGCAGTCTCGCCGGGGGGACTGAAGCTTTCTTT. Residues: CASSLAGGTEAFF.

V and J are TRBV7-9 and TRBJ2-5; 7 nucleotides match TRBD1. Germline V lookup: CDR1 SEHNR, CDR2 FQNEAQ (reference sequence). CDR3 length: 15 amino acids. V trimming: 6 bases; J trimming: 2 bases; junction bases outside the gene matches: 9. For the CDR3, the DNA is TGTGCCAGCAGACGGGACAGCAAACAACAAGAGACCCAGTACTTC. Protein sequence: CASRRDSKQQETQYF. The entire variable domain, with the rest obtained from reference TRBV7-9 and TRBJ2-5, is as follows: DTGVSQNPRHKITKRGQNVTFRCDPISEHNRLYWYRQTLGQGPEFLTYFQNEAQLEKSRLLSDRFSAERPKGSFSTLEIQRTEQGDSAMYLCASRRDSKQQETQYFGPGTRLLVL.

V gene TRBV10-1 combines with J gene TRBJ2-5; 11 nucleotides align to TRBD2. V gave up 4 bases and J gave up 7 bases; unmatched junction bases: 2. In germline, CDR1 is WNHNN, CDR2 SYGVQD (reference sequence). The CDR3 runs 13 residues. The CDR3 reads CASSGSGRGTQYF. The CDR3 bases are TGCGCCAGCAGTGGTAGCGGGAGGGGGACCCAGTACTTC.